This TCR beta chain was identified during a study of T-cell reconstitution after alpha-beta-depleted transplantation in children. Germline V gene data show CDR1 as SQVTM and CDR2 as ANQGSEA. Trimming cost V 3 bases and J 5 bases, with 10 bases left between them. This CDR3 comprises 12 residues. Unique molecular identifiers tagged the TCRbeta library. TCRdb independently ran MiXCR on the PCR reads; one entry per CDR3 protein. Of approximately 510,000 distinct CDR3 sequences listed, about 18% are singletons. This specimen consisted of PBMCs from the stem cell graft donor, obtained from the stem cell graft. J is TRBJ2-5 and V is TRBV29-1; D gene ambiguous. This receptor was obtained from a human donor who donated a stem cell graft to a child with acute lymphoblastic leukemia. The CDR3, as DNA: TGCAGCGTTGACTTGGGAATGGAGACCCAGTACTTC. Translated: CSVDLGMETQYF.